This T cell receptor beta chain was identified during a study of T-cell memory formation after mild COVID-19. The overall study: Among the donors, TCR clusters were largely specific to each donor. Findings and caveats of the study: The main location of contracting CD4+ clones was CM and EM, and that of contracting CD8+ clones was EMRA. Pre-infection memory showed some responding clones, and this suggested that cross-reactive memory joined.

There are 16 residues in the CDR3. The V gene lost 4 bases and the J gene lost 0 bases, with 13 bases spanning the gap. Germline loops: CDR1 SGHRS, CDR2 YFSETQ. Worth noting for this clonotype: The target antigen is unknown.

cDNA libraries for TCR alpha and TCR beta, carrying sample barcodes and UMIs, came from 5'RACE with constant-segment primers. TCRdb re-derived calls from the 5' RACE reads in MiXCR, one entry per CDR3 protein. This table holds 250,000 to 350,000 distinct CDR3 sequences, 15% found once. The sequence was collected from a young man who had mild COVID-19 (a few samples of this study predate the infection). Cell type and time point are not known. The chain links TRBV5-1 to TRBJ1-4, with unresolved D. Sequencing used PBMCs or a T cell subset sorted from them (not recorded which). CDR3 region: CASSPAFLATNEKLFF. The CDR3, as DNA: TGCGCCAGCAGCCCTGCGTTCCTTGCAACTAATGAAAAACTGTTTTTT.